The rows below give T cell receptor beta chains drawn from one sample of a study of T cells after yellow fever vaccination. TCRdb re-called the 5' RACE reads through MiXCR, storing one row per CDR3 protein. This table holds about 29,000 distinct CDR3 sequences, over 4.5% found once. Specimen: CD8+ T cells sorted from PBMCs, collected 10 days after the yellow fever booster vaccination. Receptors were obtained from a man aged 25 to 45 who received the YFV17D yellow fever vaccine. Both conserved end residues are trimmed from each CDR3.

cdr3_aa: ASSQVSGRGEKLF
j_call: TRBJ1-4
v_call: TRBV4-3

cdr3_aa: ASSFKASGELF
j_call: TRBJ2-2
v_call: TRBV27

cdr3_aa: SASGGGTYEQY
j_call: TRBJ2-7
v_call: TRBV20-1

cdr3_aa: ASSDRVGAEAF
j_call: TRBJ1-1
v_call: TRBV12-3/TRBV12-4

cdr3_aa: ASSMVGAQTEAF
j_call: TRBJ1-1
v_call: TRBV19

cdr3_aa: ASSLTGALDTEAF
j_call: TRBJ1-1
v_call: TRBV5-4

cdr3_aa: ASRVTSGRYRETQY
j_call: TRBJ2-5
v_call: TRBV3-1

cdr3_aa: ASSAGTDNEQF
j_call: TRBJ2-1
v_call: TRBV7-8

cdr3_aa: ASSKFGTDLYGYT
j_call: TRBJ1-2
v_call: TRBV27

cdr3_aa: SAPIPVANEQF
j_call: TRBJ2-1
v_call: TRBV29-1